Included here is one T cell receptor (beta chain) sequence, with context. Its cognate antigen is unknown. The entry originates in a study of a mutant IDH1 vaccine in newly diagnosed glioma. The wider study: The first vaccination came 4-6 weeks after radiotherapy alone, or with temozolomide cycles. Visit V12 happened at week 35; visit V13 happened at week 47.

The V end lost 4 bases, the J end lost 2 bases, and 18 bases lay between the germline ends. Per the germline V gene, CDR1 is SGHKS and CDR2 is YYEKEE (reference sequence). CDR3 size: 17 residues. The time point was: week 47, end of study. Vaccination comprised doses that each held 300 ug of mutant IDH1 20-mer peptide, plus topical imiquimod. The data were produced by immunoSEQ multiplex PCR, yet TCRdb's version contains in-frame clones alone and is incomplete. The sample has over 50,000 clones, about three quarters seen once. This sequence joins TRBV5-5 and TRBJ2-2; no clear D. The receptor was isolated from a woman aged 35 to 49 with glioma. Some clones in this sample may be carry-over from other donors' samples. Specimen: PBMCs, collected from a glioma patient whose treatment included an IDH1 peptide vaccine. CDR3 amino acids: CASSPLGVGINTGELFF. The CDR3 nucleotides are TGTGCCAGCAGCCCCCTTGGAGTAGGGATCAACACCGGGGAGCTGTTTTTT.